The TCR beta chain under discussion was sequenced for a study of blood T cell repertoires in COVID-19. The overall study: The United States, Italy and Spain were the sources of the acute and convalescent COVID-19 samples. Sources were T cells, B-cell-depleted T cells, or PBMCs; the material itself was cDNA or gDNA.

Generated by immunoSEQ multiplex PCR, the TCRdb table keeps only in-frame clones and is missing some. This table holds about 350,000 clones, 87% found once. Cohorts were assigned according to the clinical history that participants reported. This TCR came from a woman in her 30s who had recovered from COVID-19. Material: PBMCs or T cells enriched from blood (not recorded which).

This chain's CDR3 is CASSRPGQGAQPQHF. CDR3 sequence (DNA): TGTGCCAGCAGCCGGCCGGGACAGGGGGCTCAGCCCCAGCATTTT. The V call is TRBV5-5, the J call TRBJ1-5; 12 bases match TRBD1. With 4 bases clipped from V and 6 bases from J, the junction kept 5 bases outside the gene matches. Germline loops: CDR1 SGHKS, CDR2 YYEKEE (reference sequence). CDR3 length: 15 residues.